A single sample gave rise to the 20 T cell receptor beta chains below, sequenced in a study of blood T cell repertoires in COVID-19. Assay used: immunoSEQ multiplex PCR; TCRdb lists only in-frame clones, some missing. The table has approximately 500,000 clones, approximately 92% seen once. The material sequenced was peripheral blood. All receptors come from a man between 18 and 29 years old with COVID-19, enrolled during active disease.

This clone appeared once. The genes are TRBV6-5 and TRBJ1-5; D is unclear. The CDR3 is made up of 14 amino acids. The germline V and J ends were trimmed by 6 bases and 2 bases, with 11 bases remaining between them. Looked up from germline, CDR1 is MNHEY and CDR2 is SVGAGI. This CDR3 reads CASRKQGGNQPQHF. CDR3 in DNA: TGTGCCAGCAGAAAACAAGGAGGCAATCAGCCCCAGCATTTT.

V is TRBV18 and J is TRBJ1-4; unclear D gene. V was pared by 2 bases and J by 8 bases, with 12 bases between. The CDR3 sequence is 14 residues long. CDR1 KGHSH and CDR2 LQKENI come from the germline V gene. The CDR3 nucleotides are TGTGCCAGCTCACCAGCGGGTGGAGTGGAAAAACTGTTTTTT. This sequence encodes CASSPAGGVEKLFF.

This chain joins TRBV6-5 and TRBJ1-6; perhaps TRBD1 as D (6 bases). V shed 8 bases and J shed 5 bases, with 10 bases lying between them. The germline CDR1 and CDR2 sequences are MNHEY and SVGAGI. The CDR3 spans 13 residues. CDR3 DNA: TGTGCCAGCGAAAGGACAGATAATTCACCCCTCCACTTT. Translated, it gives CASERTDNSPLHF.

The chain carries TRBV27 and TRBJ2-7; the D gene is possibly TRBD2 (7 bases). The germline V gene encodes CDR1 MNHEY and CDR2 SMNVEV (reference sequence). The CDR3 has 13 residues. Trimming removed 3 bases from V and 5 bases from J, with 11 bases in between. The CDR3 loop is CASSFGGANEQYF. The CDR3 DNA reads TGTGCCAGCAGTTTTGGGGGGGCCAACGAGCAGTACTTC.

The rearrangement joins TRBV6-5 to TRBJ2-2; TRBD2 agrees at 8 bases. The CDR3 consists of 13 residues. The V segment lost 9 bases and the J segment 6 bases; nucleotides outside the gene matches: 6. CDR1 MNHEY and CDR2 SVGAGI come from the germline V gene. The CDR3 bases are TGTGCCAGTCGGGAGGGAGCCGCCGGGGAGCTGTTTTTT. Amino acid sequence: CASREGAAGELFF.

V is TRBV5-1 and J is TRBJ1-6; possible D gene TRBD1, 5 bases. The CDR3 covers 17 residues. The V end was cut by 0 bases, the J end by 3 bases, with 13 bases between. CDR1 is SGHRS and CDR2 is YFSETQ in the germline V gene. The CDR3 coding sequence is TGCGCCAGCAGCTTGGTAGTTGGGGCGGACTATAATTCACCCCTCCACTTT. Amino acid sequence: CASSLVVGADYNSPLHF.

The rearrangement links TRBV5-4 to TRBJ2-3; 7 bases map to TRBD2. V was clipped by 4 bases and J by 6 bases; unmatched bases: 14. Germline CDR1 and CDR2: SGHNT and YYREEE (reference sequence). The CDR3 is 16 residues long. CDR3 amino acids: CASSAPLRGRADTQYF. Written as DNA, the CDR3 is TGTGCCAGCAGCGCACCCCTTCGAGGGAGGGCGGATACGCAGTATTTT.

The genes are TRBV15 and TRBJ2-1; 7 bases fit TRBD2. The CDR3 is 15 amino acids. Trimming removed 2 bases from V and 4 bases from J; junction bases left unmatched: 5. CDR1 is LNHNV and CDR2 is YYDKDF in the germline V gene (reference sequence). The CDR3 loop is CATSRHSGPYNEQFF. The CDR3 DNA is TGTGCCACCAGCAGACATAGCGGGCCTTACAATGAGCAGTTCTTC.

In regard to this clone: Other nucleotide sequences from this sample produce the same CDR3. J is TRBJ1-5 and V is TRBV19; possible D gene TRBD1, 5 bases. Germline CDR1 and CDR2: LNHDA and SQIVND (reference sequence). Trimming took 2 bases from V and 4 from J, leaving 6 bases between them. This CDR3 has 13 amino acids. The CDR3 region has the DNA TGTGCCAGTAGTATAACAGGAAATCAGCCCCAGCATTTT. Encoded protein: CASSITGNQPQHF.

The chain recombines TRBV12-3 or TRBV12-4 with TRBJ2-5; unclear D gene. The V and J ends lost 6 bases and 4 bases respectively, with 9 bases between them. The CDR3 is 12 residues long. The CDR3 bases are TGTGCCAGCAGGTATTTCGGAGAGACCCAGTACTTC. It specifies CASRYFGETQYF.

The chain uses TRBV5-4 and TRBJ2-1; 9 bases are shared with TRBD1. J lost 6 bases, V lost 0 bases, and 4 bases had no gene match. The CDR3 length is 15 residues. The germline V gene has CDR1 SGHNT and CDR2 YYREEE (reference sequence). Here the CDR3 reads CASSLVGQGFNEQFF. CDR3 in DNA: TGTGCCAGCAGCTTGGTAGGACAGGGGTTCAATGAGCAGTTCTTC.

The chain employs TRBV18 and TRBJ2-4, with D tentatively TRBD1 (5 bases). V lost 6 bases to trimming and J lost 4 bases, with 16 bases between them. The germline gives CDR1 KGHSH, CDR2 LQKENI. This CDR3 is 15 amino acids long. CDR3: CASSPTENWKNIQYF. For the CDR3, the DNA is TGTGCCAGCTCGCCGACAGAAAATTGGAAAAACATTCAGTACTTC.

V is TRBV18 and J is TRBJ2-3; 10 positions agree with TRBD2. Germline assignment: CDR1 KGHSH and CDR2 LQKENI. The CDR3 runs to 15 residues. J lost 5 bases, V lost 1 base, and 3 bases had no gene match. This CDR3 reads CASSPRASGRDTQYF. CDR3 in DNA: TGTGCCAGCTCACCACGGGCTAGCGGGAGAGATACGCAGTATTTT.

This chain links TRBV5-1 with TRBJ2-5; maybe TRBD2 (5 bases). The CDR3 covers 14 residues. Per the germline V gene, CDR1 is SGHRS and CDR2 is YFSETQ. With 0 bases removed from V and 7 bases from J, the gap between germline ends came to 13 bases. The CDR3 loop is CASSLAGEEGTQYF. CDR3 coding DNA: TGCGCCAGCAGCTTGGCCGGGGAAGAGGGGACCCAGTACTTC.

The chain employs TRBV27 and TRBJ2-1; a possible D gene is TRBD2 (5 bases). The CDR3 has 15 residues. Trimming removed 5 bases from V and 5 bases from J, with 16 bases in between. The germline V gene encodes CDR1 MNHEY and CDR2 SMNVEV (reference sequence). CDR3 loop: CASSTTTSSHNEQFF. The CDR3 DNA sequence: TGTGCCAGCAGTACGACTACCTCGAGCCACAATGAGCAGTTCTTC.

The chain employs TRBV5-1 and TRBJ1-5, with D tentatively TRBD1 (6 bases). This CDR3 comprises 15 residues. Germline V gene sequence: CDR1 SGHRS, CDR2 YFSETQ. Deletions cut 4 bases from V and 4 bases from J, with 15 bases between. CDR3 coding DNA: TGCGCCAGCAGCGTCGCCGGGACACCTAATCAGCCCCAGCATTTT. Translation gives CASSVAGTPNQPQHF.

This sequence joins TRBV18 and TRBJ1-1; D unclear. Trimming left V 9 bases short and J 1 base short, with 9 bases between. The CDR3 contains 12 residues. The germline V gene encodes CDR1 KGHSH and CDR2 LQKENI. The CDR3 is CASSVANTEAFF. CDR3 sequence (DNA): TGTGCCAGTTCGGTTGCGAACACTGAAGCTTTCTTT.

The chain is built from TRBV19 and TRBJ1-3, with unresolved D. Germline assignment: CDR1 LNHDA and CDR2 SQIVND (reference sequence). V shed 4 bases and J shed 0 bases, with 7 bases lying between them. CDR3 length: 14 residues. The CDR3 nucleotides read TGTGCCAGTAGTACACAGATCTCTGGAAACACCATATATTTT. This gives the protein CASSTQISGNTIYF.

The CDR3 nucleotides read TGTGCCAGCAGCCCCCAGGTTGGGACAGGGGGAGAGGGACTGTTTTTT. It translates to CASSPQVGTGGEGLFF. The J gene is TRBJ1-4, the V gene TRBV11-2; 11 positions agree with TRBD1. Germline CDR1 SGHAT, CDR2 FQNNGV. With 5 bases clipped from V and 13 bases from J, the junction kept 15 bases outside the gene matches. The CDR3 contains 16 residues. The whole variable domain, filled in from reference TRBV11-2 and TRBJ1-4, reads EAGVAQSPRYKIIEKRQSVAFWCNPISGHATLYWYQQILGQGPKLLIQFQNNGVVDDSQLPKDRFSAERLKGVDSTLKIQPAKLEDSAVYLCASSPQVGTGGEGLFFGSGTQLSVL.

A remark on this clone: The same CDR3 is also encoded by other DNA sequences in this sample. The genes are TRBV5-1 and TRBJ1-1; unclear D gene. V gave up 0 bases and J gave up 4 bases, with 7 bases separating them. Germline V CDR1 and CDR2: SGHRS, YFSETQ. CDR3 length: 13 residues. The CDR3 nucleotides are TGCGCCAGCAGCTTGGGAGGGAGCACTGAAGCTTTCTTT. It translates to CASSLGGSTEAFF.